This passage covers 15 T cell receptor beta chains from one sample sequenced in a study of regulatory T cells in long-lasting Graves disease (dated by TCRdb to 2020 to 2023). Libraries were made using multiplex PCR. Sequenced using an Illumina HiSeq 4000. CDR3 regions were amplified by Arm-PCR with iRepertoire HTBI primers to construct TCR beta libraries. Using fastp trimming at Q25 and MiXCR clonotype assembly, TCRdb reanalyzed the public sequencing data and kept in-frame beta chains. Records with the same CDR3 protein are collapsed into one entry carrying the most frequent genes and DNA. The sample contains 430,000 or so distinct CDR3 sequences, 21% of them found a single time. The leading ten clones occupy roughly an eighth of the sample. Interpreted using the paper, the time point label stands for: persistent/refractory GD, antithyroid drugs over 5 years with positive TRAb. For both TCR sequencing and RNA sequencing, RNA was extracted from PBMCs in TRIzol.

The sequences come from peripheral blood mononuclear cells (PBMCs), collected when the disease was refractory, from a patient treated with antithyroid drugs. The receptor source for this set is a female donor with Graves disease.

V usage is TRBV10-3 and J usage is TRBJ2-7; 8 positions agree with TRBD1. J gave up 6 bases and V 7 bases, and 11 bases lay outside the gene matches. The germline CDR1 and CDR2 sequences are ENHRY and SYGVKD. The CDR3 runs to 14 residues. CDR3 loop: CAINTGGSIGEQYF. The CDR3 DNA sequence: TGTGCCATCAATACAGGGGGTAGTATTGGCGAGCAGTACTTC.

Only a few counts were recorded for this clonotype. The V and J genes are TRBV27 and TRBJ2-7; 8 bases are a match to TRBD1. The V gene end was trimmed by 5 bases and the J gene end by 5 bases; junction bases not matched to a gene: 11. The CDR3 spans 15 residues. CDR1 MNHEY and CDR2 SMNVEV come from the germline V gene (reference sequence). CDR3 sequence: CASSKLIRGRDEQYF. The CDR3 nucleotides are TGTGCCAGCAGTAAACTAATCAGGGGGCGTGACGAGCAGTACTTC.

This clonotype was detected only a few times. The chain couples TRBV28 to TRBJ2-2; the D gene is possibly TRBD1 (6 bases). The CDR3 is made up of 14 amino acids. V was trimmed by 8 bases and J by 5 bases, leaving 15 bases between them. Per germline, CDR1 MDHEN and CDR2 SYDVKM. CDR3 in amino acids: CASLQGVPTGELFF. The DNA of the CDR3 is TGTGCCAGCCTACAGGGAGTGCCGACCGGGGAGCTGTTTTTT.

This clonotype was found a few times. The rearrangement joins TRBV20-1 to TRBJ2-7; D is unclear. The CDR3 consists of 12 residues. The germline gives CDR1 DFQATT, CDR2 SNEGSKA (reference sequence). Trimming removed 3 bases at V and 2 bases at J, with 8 bases between. DNA of the CDR3: TGCAGTGCTAGTACGGCCACCTACGAGCAGTACTTC. The encoded protein is CSASTATYEQYF.

This clonotype was seen a handful of times. The chain has TRBV6-6 and TRBJ2-5; 12 positions match TRBD2. The germline V gene has CDR1 MNHNY and CDR2 SVGAGI (reference sequence). V was pared by 1 base and J by 4 bases, with 10 bases of the junction left unmatched. This CDR3 contains 18 residues. The CDR3 nucleotides are TGTGCCAGCAGTTACTTTCAAAGGACTAGCGGGATGGGAGAGACCCAGTACTTC. This encodes CASSYFQRTSGMGETQYF.

This clonotype was observed at least ten times. The chain carries TRBV27 and TRBJ2-5, with D possibly TRBD1 on 5 matching bases. With 3 bases removed from V and 0 bases from J, the gap between germline ends came to 11 bases. The CDR3 is 15 amino acids. CDR1 and CDR2 (germline): MNHEY, SMNVEV (reference sequence). CDR3 loop: CASSLGQHDQETQYF. The CDR3 nucleotides are TGTGCCAGCAGTTTGGGGCAGCATGACCAAGAGACCCAGTACTTC.

The genes are TRBV20-1 and TRBJ1-5, with TRBD1 as a possible D gene (5 bases). From germline, CDR1 is DFQATT and CDR2 SNEGSKA (reference sequence). This CDR3 contains 13 residues. V lost 2 bases and J lost 4, with 9 bases in between. DNA for the CDR3: TGCAGTGCTAGAAACCAGGGTAATCAGCCCCAGCATTTT. Encoded protein: CSARNQGNQPQHF.

This clonotype has a handful of counts. The rearrangement links TRBV30 to TRBJ2-2; D is perhaps TRBD1 (5 bases). There are 14 residues in the CDR3. With 1 base removed from V and 6 bases from J, the gap between germline ends came to 12 bases. CDR1 and CDR2 from the germline V gene are GTSNPN and SVGIG (reference sequence). For the CDR3, the DNA is TGTGCCTGGAGTGGCCGACAGAAACCCGGGGAGCTGTTTTTT. It codes for CAWSGRQKPGELFF.

The rearrangement uses TRBV5-1 and TRBJ2-1, with TRBD1 matching over 9 bases. Germline CDR1 SGHRS, CDR2 YFSETQ. V was pared by 3 bases and J by 12 bases, with 7 bases of the junction left unmatched. The CDR3 is made up of 13 amino acids. The CDR3 DNA follows: TGCGCCAGCAGCTCAAAACAGGGGGCGGGGCAGTTCTTC. It specifies CASSSKQGAGQFF. The complete variable domain, with remaining parts taken from reference TRBV5-1 and TRBJ2-1, reads KAGVTQTPRYLIKTRGQQVTLSCSPISGHRSVSWYQQTPGQGLQFLFEYFSETQRNKGNFPGRFSGRQFSNSRSEMNVSTLELGDSALYLCASSSKQGAGQFFGPGTRLTVL.

This clonotype was recorded a few times. The V and J genes are TRBV29-1 and TRBJ2-7; TRBD1 matches at 12 bases. V lost 4 bases to trimming and J lost 1 base; unmatched junction nucleotides: 11. This CDR3 is 17 amino acids long. CDR1 is SQVTM and CDR2 is ANQGSEA in the germline V gene. CDR3 amino acids: CSVGGGQGAGPSYEQYF. In DNA form, the CDR3 reads TGCAGCGTTGGAGGGGGACAGGGGGCCGGACCATCCTACGAGCAGTACTTC.

The table lists this clonotype with a few counts. V is TRBV29-1 and J is TRBJ2-3, with D possibly TRBD1 on 5 matching bases. The germline V and J ends were trimmed by 4 bases and 3 bases, with 11 bases remaining between them. The length of the CDR3 is 13 residues. The germline CDR1 and CDR2 sequences are SQVTM and ANQGSEA. The CDR3 nucleotides read TGCAGCGTTGGTCACAGGAGAACAGATACGCAGTATTTT. It is translated as CSVGHRRTDTQYF.

This clonotype occurred many times. The chain carries TRBV12-3 or TRBV12-4 and TRBJ1-2, with 8 positions matching TRBD1. The CDR3 extends over 13 amino acids. V lost 6 bases and J lost 4; bases outside the gene matches: 4. The CDR3 region has the DNA TGTGCCAGCAGCCCCACAGGGGGCTATGGCTACACCTTC. Translating gives CASSPTGGYGYTF.

Many counts were recorded for this clonotype. The genes are TRBV7-9 and TRBJ1-2; 7 positions match TRBD1. V dropped 1 base and J dropped 8; count of bases not matched to a gene: 10. The CDR3 is 15 amino acids. From germline, CDR1 is SEHNR and CDR2 FQNEAQ (reference sequence). CDR3 nucleotide sequence: TGTGCCAGCAGCTTAGGACAGGGACACAGCGGGGGCTACACCTTC. Amino acid sequence: CASSLGQGHSGGYTF.

V usage is TRBV6-2 or TRBV6-3 and J usage is TRBJ2-5; 7 nucleotides align to TRBD1. The germline CDR1 and CDR2 sequences are MNHEY and SVGEGT. V was clipped by 2 bases and J by 1 base; unmatched bases: 4. The CDR3 covers 15 residues. The CDR3 bases are TGTGCCAGCAGTTACGGATCAGGGGGCCAAGAGACCCAGTACTTC. Protein sequence: CASSYGSGGQETQYF.

With regard to this clonotype: A much larger clone is a single base away; this may be a read error. This chain uses TRBV28 with TRBJ2-4; D call uncertain. With the DNA end fitting TRBJ2-7 better, the J assignment may be wrong. Per germline, CDR1 MDHEN and CDR2 SYDVKM. This CDR3 has 12 residues. CDR3: CASSLKWYEQYF. In DNA form, the CDR3 reads TGTGCCAGCAGTTTGAAGTGGTACGAGCAGTACTTC.